These 5 T cell receptor beta chains were sequenced from one sample in a study of identical twins. MiXCR, run by TCRdb on the 5' RACE reads, gives a single entry per CDR3 protein. This table has under 300,000 distinct CDR3 sequences, 6.5% to 9.5% appearing once. These data were also reused for a study on yellow fever vaccine responses in identical twins.

Sequencing used CD8+ T cells sorted from blood. Receptors were obtained from a woman aged 18-29 years in good health.

In this sample, this clonotype turned up a few times. The chain couples TRBV4-2 to TRBJ2-2; 7 nucleotides line up with TRBD2. The trim removed 4 bases at V and 2 bases at J, leaving 7 bases unmatched. The germline V gene encodes CDR1 LGHNA and CDR2 YNFKEQ. The CDR3 is made up of 16 amino acids. The CDR3 coding sequence is TGTGCCAGCAGCCCACGGGAGGACCTAAACACCGGGGAGCTGTTTTTT. Residues: CASSPREDLNTGELFF.

This rearrangement joins TRBV20-1 to TRBJ2-1, with 7 bases aligning to TRBD2. The CDR3 has 17 amino acids. J was trimmed by 0 bases and V by 0 bases; bases with no gene match: 8. CDR1 and CDR2 from the germline V gene are DFQATT and SNEGSKA (reference sequence). CDR3 amino acids: CSARDILAVLSYNEQFF. The DNA for the CDR3 is TGCAGTGCTAGAGATATCCTAGCGGTCCTCTCCTACAATGAGCAGTTCTTC.

This clonotype was observed a handful of times. V usage is TRBV7-9 and J usage is TRBJ1-2; 7 nucleotides agree with TRBD1. Looked up from germline, CDR1 is SEHNR and CDR2 is FQNEAQ (reference sequence). The V segment lost 3 bases and the J segment 4 bases; nucleotides outside the gene matches: 11. This CDR3 region has 16 residues. The CDR3 reads CASSLSTLDRAYGYTF. The CDR3, as DNA: TGTGCCAGCAGCTTGTCGACACTTGACAGGGCCTATGGCTACACCTTC.

This clonotype was counted a few times. V is TRBV29-1 and J is TRBJ2-5; 16 nucleotides align to TRBD2. The germline V gene encodes CDR1 SQVTM and CDR2 ANQGSEA. With 5 bases clipped from V and 4 bases from J, the junction kept 13 bases outside the gene matches. CDR3 length: 18 residues. The CDR3 sequence is CSVLDPGLAGGHVETQYF. The CDR3 DNA reads TGCAGCGTTCTGGACCCGGGACTAGCGGGGGGGCATGTAGAGACCCAGTACTTC.

The chain uses TRBV7-9 and TRBJ2-3, with D possibly matching TRBD1 (5 bases). CDR1 is SEHNR, CDR2 FQNEAQ, per germline (reference sequence). The CDR3 consists of 16 residues. V shed 2 bases and J shed 0 bases, with 12 bases lying between them. CDR3 region: CASSLSLDISTDTQYF. The CDR3 DNA follows: TGTGCCAGCAGCTTATCCCTGGACATAAGCACAGATACGCAGTATTTT.